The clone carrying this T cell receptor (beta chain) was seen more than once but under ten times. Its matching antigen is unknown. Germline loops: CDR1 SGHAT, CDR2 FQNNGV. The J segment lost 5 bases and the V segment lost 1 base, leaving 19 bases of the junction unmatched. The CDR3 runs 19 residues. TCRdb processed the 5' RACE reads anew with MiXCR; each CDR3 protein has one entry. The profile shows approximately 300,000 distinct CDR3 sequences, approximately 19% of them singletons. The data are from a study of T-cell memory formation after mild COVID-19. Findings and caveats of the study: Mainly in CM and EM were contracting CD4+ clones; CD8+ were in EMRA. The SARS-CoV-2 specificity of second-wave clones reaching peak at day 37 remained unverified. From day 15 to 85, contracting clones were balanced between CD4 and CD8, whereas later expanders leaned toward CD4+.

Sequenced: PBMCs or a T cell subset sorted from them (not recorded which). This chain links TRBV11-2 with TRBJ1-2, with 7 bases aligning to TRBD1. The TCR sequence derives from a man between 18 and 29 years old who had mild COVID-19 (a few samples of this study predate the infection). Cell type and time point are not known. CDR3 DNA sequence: TGTGCCAGCAGCTTAGGGCGGGGAAGGGGGCTGGCCAGGGGGTATGGCTACACCTTC. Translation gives CASSLGRGRGLARGYGYTF.